The TCR beta chain described here comes from a study of blood T cell repertoires in COVID-19. About the study: T cells, B-cell-depleted T cells, or PBMCs supplied cDNA or gDNA.

Authors' data handling: Amplification of reference gene primers provided the estimated nucleated cell counts. Data came from immunoSEQ multiplex PCR; TCRdb stores just in-frame clones and leaves some out. That table furnishes V, J and clone size, whereas the DNA furnished D and trimming. Among around 130,000 clones, around 85% were seen once, and the ten largest hold roughly 4.5%. This receptor was taken from a human donor in a cohort sampled during active COVID-19. Sequencing used peripheral blood.

The CDR3 region is CASSFIETPGDGYTF. The DNA of the CDR3 is TGCGCCAGCAGCTTTATAGAGACTCCCGGGGATGGCTACACCTTC. The chain uses TRBV5-1 and TRBJ1-2; D is unclear. CDR3 length equals 15 residues. In germline, CDR1 is SGHRS, CDR2 YFSETQ. Deletions cut 2 bases from V and 6 bases from J, with 17 bases between.